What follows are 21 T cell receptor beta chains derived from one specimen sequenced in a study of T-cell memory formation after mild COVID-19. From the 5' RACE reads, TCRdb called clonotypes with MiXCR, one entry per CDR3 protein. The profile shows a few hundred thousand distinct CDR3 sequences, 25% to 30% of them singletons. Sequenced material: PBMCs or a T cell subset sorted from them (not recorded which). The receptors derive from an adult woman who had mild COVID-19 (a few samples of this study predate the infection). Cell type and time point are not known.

The CDR3: CASSLAGISGTGLANEQFF. CDR3 nucleotides: TGCGCCAGCAGCTTGGCCGGGATCTCCGGGACAGGGTTGGCAAATGAGCAGTTCTTC. The rearrangement links TRBV5-1 to TRBJ2-1; 9 positions match TRBD1. Germline values: CDR1 SGHRS, CDR2 YFSETQ. This CDR3 contains 19 residues. V was clipped by 0 bases and J by 7 bases; unmatched bases: 17.

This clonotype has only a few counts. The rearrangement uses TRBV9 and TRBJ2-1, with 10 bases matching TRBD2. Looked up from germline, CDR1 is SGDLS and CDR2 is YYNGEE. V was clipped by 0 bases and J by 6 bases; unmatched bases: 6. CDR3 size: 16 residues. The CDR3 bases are TGTGCCAGCAGCGTAGTCGGACTAGCGGCAATCAATGAGCAGTTCTTC. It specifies CASSVVGLAAINEQFF. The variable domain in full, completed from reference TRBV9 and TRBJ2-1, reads DSGVTQTPKHLITATGQRVTLRCSPRSGDLSVYWYQQSLDQGLQFLIQYYNGEERAKGNILERFSAQQFPDLHSELNLSSLELGDSALYFCASSVVGLAAINEQFFGPGTRLTVL.

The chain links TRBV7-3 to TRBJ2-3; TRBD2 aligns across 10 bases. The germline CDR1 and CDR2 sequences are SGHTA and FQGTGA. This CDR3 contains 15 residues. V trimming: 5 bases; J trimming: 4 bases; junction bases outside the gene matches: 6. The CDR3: CASSRAGGRPDTQYF. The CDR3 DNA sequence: TGTGCCAGCAGCCGAGCGGGGGGGAGACCAGATACGCAGTATTTT. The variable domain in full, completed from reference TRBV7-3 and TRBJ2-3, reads GAGVSQTPSNKVTEKGKYVELRCDPISGHTALYWYRQSLGQGPEFLIYFQGTGAADDSGLPNDRFFAVRPEGSVSTLKIQRTERGDSAVYLCASSRAGGRPDTQYFGPGTRLTVL.

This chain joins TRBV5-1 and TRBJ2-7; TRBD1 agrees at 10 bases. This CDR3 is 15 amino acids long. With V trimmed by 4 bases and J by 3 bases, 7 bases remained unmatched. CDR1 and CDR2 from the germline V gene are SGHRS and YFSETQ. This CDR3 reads CASSPGQGIGYEQYF. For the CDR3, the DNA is TGCGCCAGCAGCCCGGGACAGGGGATCGGCTACGAGCAGTACTTC.

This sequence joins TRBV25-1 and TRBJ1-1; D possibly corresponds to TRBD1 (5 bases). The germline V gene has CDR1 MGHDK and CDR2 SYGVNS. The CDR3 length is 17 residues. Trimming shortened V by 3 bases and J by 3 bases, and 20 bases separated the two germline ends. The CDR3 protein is CASSDRQDRIEDTEAFF. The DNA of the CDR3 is TGTGCCAGCAGTGACCGCCAAGACAGAATAGAGGACACTGAAGCTTTCTTT.

In nucleotides, the CDR3 is TGTGCCAGCAGCGACGGGCAGGGAGGACGTTTCAATCAGCCCCAGCATTTT. Amino acid sequence: CASSDGQGGRFNQPQHF. The chain links TRBV5-6 to TRBJ1-5; D might be TRBD1 (5 bases). The V gene lost 4 bases and the J gene lost 3 bases, with 20 bases spanning the gap. This CDR3 is built from 17 residues. CDR1 and CDR2 from the germline V gene are SGHDT and YYEEEE.

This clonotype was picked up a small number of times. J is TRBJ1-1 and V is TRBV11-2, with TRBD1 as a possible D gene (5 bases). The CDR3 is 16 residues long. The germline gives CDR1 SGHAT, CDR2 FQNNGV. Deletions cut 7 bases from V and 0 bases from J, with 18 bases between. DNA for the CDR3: TGTGCCAGCAAATCCCCCTCTGACAGCCTGAACACTGAAGCTTTCTTT. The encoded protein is CASKSPSDSLNTEAFF.

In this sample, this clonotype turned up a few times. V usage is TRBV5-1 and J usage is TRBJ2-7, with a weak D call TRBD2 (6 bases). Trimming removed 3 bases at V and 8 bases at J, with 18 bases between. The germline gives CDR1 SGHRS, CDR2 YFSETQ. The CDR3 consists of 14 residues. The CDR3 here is CASSYTVAGSQQYF. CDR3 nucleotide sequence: TGCGCCAGCAGCTACACTGTCGCCGGGAGCCAGCAGTACTTC.

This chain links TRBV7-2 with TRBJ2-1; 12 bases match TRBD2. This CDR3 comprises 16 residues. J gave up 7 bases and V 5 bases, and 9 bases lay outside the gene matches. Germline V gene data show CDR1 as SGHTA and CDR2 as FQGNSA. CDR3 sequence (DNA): TGTGCCAGCAGCGAGGTAGGACTAGCGGGATCAAATGAGCAGTTCTTC. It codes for CASSEVGLAGSNEQFF.

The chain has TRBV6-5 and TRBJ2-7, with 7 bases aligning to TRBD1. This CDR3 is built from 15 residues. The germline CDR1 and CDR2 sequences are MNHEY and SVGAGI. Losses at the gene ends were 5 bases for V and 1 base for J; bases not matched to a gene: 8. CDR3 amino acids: CASSPNPGQSYEQYF. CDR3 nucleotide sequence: TGTGCCAGCAGTCCGAATCCGGGACAGTCCTACGAGCAGTACTTC.

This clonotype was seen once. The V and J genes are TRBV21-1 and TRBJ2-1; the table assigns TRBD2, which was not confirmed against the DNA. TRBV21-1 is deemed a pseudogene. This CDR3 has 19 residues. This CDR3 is CASSKTPSGGDSSYNEQFF. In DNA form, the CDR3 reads TGTGCCAGCAGCAAAACTCCTAGCGGGGGCGATAGCTCCTACAATGAGCAGTTCTTC.

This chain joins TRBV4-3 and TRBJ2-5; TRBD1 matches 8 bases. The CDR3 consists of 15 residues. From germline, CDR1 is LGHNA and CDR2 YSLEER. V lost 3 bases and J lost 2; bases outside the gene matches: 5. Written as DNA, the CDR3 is TGCGCCAGCAGCCACACGGACAGGGCACAAGAGACCCAGTACTTC. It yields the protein CASSHTDRAQETQYF.

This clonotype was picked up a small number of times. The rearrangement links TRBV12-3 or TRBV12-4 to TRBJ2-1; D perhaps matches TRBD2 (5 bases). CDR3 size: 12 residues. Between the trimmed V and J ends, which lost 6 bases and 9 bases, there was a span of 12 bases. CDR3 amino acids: CASSPGESEQFF. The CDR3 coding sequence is TGTGCCAGCAGCCCTGGGGAGAGTGAGCAGTTCTTC.

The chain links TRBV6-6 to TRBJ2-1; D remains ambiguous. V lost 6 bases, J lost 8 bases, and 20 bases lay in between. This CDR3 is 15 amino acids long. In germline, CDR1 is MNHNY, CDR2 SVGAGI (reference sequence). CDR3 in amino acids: CASRLRTDPGDEQFF. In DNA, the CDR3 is TGTGCCAGCAGGCTGAGGACGGATCCCGGAGATGAGCAGTTCTTC.

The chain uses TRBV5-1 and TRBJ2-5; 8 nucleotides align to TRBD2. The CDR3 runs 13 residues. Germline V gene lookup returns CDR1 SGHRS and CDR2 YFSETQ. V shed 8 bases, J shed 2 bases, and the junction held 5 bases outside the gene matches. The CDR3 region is CASHSGAQETQYF. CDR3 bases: TGCGCCAGTCATAGCGGGGCTCAAGAGACCCAGTACTTC.

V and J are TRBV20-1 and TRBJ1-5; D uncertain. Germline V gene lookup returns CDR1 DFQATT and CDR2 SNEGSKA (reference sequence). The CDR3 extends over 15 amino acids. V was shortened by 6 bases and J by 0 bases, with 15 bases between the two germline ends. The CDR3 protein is CSAPHDDYSNQPQHF. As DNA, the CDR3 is TGCAGTGCCCCTCACGACGATTATAGCAATCAGCCCCAGCATTTT.

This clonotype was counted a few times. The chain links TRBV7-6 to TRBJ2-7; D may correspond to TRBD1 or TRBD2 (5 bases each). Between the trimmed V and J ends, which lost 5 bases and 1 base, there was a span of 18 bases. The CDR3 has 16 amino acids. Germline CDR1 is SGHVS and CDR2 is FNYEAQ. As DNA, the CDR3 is TGTGCCAGCAGCCCAAACCCGGGGCGGGCATCCTACGAGCAGTACTTC. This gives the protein CASSPNPGRASYEQYF.

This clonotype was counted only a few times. In DNA, the CDR3 is TGTGCCAGCAAACTCGTGCCGGGACTGAGTGGGTACGAGCAGTACTTC. It is translated as CASKLVPGLSGYEQYF. The chain carries TRBV6-5 and TRBJ2-7; tentatively, D is TRBD2 (6 bases). Trimming removed 7 bases at V and 4 bases at J, with 23 bases between. This CDR3 has 16 amino acids. Germline V lookup: CDR1 MNHEY, CDR2 SVGAGI.

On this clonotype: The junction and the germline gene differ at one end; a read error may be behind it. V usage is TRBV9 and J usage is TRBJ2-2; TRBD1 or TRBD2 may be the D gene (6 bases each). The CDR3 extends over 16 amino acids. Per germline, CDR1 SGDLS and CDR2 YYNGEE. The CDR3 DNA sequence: TGTGCCAGCAGCTACCTGGGGGGCAGCCGGACCGTGGAGCTGTTTTTT. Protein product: CASSYLGGSRTVELFF.

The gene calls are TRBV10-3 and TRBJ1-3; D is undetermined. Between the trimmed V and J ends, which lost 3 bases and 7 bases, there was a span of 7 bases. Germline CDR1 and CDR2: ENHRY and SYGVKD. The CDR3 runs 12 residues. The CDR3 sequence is CAISDPRNTIYF. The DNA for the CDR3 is TGTGCCATCAGTGACCCGAGGAACACCATATATTTT.

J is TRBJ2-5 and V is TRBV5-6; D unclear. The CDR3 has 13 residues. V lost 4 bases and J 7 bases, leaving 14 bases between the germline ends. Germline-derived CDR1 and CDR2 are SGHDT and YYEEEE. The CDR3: CASSADSVGTQYF. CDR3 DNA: TGTGCCAGCAGCGCCGACTCGGTCGGGACCCAGTACTTC.